This is a list of T cell receptor beta chains from one sample in a study of read filtering for tumor transcriptome and immune sequencing. TCRdb redid the calling of the reads with MiXCR, one entry per CDR3 protein. The sample shows about 57,000 distinct CDR3 sequences, roughly 20% of them seen only once. Sequenced sample: a population of CD138-negative cells sorted from bone marrow. Receptor source: a donor aged 40 or over with multiple myeloma. CDR3s include the opening cysteine and the closing phenylalanine or tryptophan. The D gene is left open where the match is weak. Clone size is shown for a subset of rows, as once, few, many or a class of expanded clone.

NA	TRBV29-1	many	TRBJ2-3	TGCAGCGTTGAAGGGGGGAATGCAGATACGCAGTATTTT	CSVEGGNADTQYF
NA	TRBV28	NA	TRBJ2-2	TGCGCCACCAGCCCCCCAGACCACGGCACCGGGGAGCTGTTTTTT	CATSPPDHGTGELFF
NA	TRBV29-1	NA	TRBJ1-1	TGCAGCGGTAGGGATAACACTGAAGCTTTCTTT	CSGRDNTEAFF
TRBD1	TRBV28	NA	TRBJ2-4	TGTGCCAGCACCTACTCAGGGGGCCGTAAAAACATTCAGTACTTC	CASTYSGGRKNIQYF
NA	TRBV20-1	NA	TRBJ1-1	TGCAGTGCTAGGACCCCAGGTGTAAACACTGAAGCTTTCTTT	CSARTPGVNTEAFF
NA	TRBV28	many	TRBJ1-4	TGTGCCAGCAGTTTAATCTTTCAGGGGTGGGGTGAAAAACTGTTTTTT	CASSLIFQGWGEKLFF
TRBD2	TRBV6-2/TRBV6-3	many	TRBJ2-1	TGTGCCAGCAGGCTAGCGGGAGGGTTGAATGAGCAGTTCTTC	CASRLAGGLNEQFF
NA	TRBV12-3/TRBV12-4	many	TRBJ1-1	TGTGCCAGCACTCGGGCCGGTGTGAACACTGAAGCTTTCTTT	CASTRAGVNTEAFF
TRBD1	TRBV12-3/TRBV12-4	few	TRBJ2-3	TGTGCCAGCAGTTTATTCGGACAGGGGGGCACAGATACGCAGTATTTT	CASSLFGQGGTDTQYF
TRBD2	TRBV3-1	many	TRBJ2-7	TGTGCCAGCAGCCAAGCCTACCTAGCGGACGAGCAGTACTTC	CASSQAYLADEQYF
TRBD1	TRBV19	NA	TRBJ1-5	TGTGCCAGTCCAACCGGGACAGGGAGCAATCAGCCCCAGCATTTT	CASPTGTGSNQPQHF
NA	TRBV27	once	TRBJ2-5	TGTGCCAGCGGACTCCAGAGCATCCAGTACTTC	CASGLQSIQYF
NA	TRBV10-3	NA	TRBJ1-2	TGTGCCATCAGTGAGTCTGGGGACGGCATTAGGAATGGCTACACCTTC	CAISESGDGIRNGYTF
TRBD1	TRBV4-1	NA	TRBJ2-1	TGCGTCAGCAGGCAACTTTACCGGGACAGAAAAAACAACGAGCAGTTCTTC	CVSRQLYRDRKNNEQFF
TRBD2	TRBV11-2	many	TRBJ2-5	TGTGCCAGCAGCATGGTAGCGGGATTAGAGACCCAGTACTTC	CASSMVAGLETQYF
TRBD2	TRBV29-1	NA	TRBJ2-1	TGCAGCGTTGATTTCCTAGCGGGATACAATGAGCAGTTCTTC	CSVDFLAGYNEQFF
NA	TRBV2	many	TRBJ1-6	TGTGCCAGCAGGTTGCTGGGGGGGCCTCTCCACTTT	CASRLLGGPLHF
NA	TRBV29-1	NA	TRBJ1-3	TGCAGCGCTCTCGTGGCGAGAACTGGAAACACCATATATTTT	CSALVARTGNTIYF
NA	TRBV4-1	NA	TRBJ1-3	TGCGCCAGCAGCCAAGGAAGGACGGCTGGAAACACCATATATTTT	CASSQGRTAGNTIYF
NA	TRBV30	few	TRBJ2-3	TGTGCCTGGAGTGTAAATGGGGATACGCAGTATTTT	CAWSVNGDTQYF
NA	TRBV6-1	many	TRBJ2-6	TGTGCCAGCAGTGAAGGGGGCTCTGGGGCCAACGTCCTGACTTTC	CASSEGGSGANVLTF
NA	TRBV7-9	many	TRBJ2-7	TGTGCCAGCAGCTTAGCAGGGGGATTTGCCTACGAGCAGTACTTC	CASSLAGGFAYEQYF
TRBD1	TRBV27	many	TRBJ2-2	TGTGCCAGCAGTGTTTCCACAGGGGCGGCCGGGGAGCTGTTTTTT	CASSVSTGAAGELFF